This T cell receptor beta chain comes out of a study of control samples from healthy donors and cancer patients. The V gene's germline CDR1 is SGDLS and CDR2 YYNGEE. The CDR3 contains 16 residues. Losses at the gene ends were 0 bases for V and 4 bases for J; bases not matched to a gene: 6. The assay was immunoSEQ multiplex PCR, and TCRdb's table has in-frame clones only and misses some. The table shows 50,000 to 75,000 clones, with over 75% occurring only once. Sequencing input: blood. This TCR derives from a man between 40 and 49 years old in good health. The V gene is TRBV9, the J gene TRBJ2-3; 9 bases align to TRBD2. The CDR3 loop reads CASSVVGGGAPDTQYF. Written as DNA, the CDR3 is TGTGCCAGCAGCGTAGTAGGCGGGGGGGCGCCAGATACGCAGTATTTT.